These 13 T cell receptor beta chains were all obtained from the same sample, sequenced in a study of beta chain features in type 1 diabetes. Of the isolated RNA, all was reverse transcribed, and so the sequenced material was expressed TCRB transcripts. The assay was immunoSEQ multiplex PCR, and TCRdb's table has in-frame clones only and misses some. The data show around 280,000 clones, 8% seen once. The sample consisted of central memory CD4+ T cells from blood. These receptors all stem from a woman in her late teens or twenties in good health.

The V call is TRBV7-7, the J call TRBJ2-5, with D tentatively TRBD2 (7 bases). This CDR3 contains 14 residues. The V and J ends lost 4 bases and 4 bases respectively, with 13 bases between them. Germline V lookup: CDR1 SSHAT, CDR2 FNYEAQ (reference sequence). CDR3 amino acids: CASSWGGRGETQYF. Here the CDR3 DNA reads TGTGCCAGCAGCTGGGGGGGCCGGGGAGAGACCCAGTACTTC.

This clone has more than one count but fewer than ten. The chain is built from TRBV5-1 and TRBJ2-5; D gene unclear. V was pared by 0 bases and J by 2 bases, with 8 bases between. This CDR3 is built from 14 residues. CDR1 and CDR2 (germline): SGHRS, YFSETQ. CDR3 sequence reads: CASSLVSEQETQYF. Here the CDR3 DNA reads TGCGCCAGCAGCTTGGTGTCGGAACAAGAGACCCAGTACTTC. The entire variable domain, with the rest obtained from reference TRBV5-1 and TRBJ2-5, is as follows: KAGVTQTPRYLIKTRGQQVTLSCSPISGHRSVSWYQQTPGQGLQFLFEYFSETQRNKGNFPGRFSGRQFSNSRSEMNVSTLELGDSALYLCASSLVSEQETQYFGPGTRLLVL.

The chain uses TRBV25-1 and TRBJ1-1; 7 bases map to TRBD1. Germline values: CDR1 MGHDK, CDR2 SYGVNS. The CDR3 has 13 amino acids. J gave up 8 bases and V 6 bases, and 9 bases lay outside the gene matches. The CDR3 reads CASRQGTFSEAFF. DNA of the CDR3: TGTGCCAGCAGACAGGGGACTTTTTCAGAAGCTTTCTTT.

The sample holds a few counts of this clone. The chain joins TRBV6-5 to TRBJ1-2; D is undetermined. V gave up 6 bases and J gave up 5 bases, with 13 bases separating them. The V gene's germline CDR1 is MNHEY and CDR2 SVGAGI. The CDR3 totals 13 residues. CDR3 in amino acids: CASRFGLLYGYTF. The CDR3 DNA is TGTGCCAGCAGGTTTGGACTACTGTATGGCTACACCTTC.

This clone was seen a few times. The V and J genes are TRBV4-2 and TRBJ2-3; tentatively, D is TRBD1 or TRBD2 (5 bases each). Germline values: CDR1 LGHNA, CDR2 YNFKEQ. The V gene lost 5 bases and the J gene lost 4 bases, with 13 bases spanning the gap. CDR3 size: 14 residues. CDR3 loop: CASSGTLRADTQYF. The CDR3, as DNA: TGTGCCAGCAGCGGGACCCTCCGGGCAGATACGCAGTATTTT.

This clone was counted a few times. The gene calls are TRBV7-2 and TRBJ1-1; no clear D. The CDR3 totals 13 residues. Germline CDR1 is SGHTA and CDR2 is FQGNSA. V was pared by 3 bases and J by 1 base, with 6 bases between. CDR3 DNA sequence: TGTGCCAGCAGCTTGTCCGGGAACACTGAAGCTTTCTTT. This encodes CASSLSGNTEAFF.

The J gene is TRBJ1-1, the V gene TRBV19; possibly TRBD1 for D (5 bases). This CDR3 is built from 15 residues. Trimming pared 7 bases from V and 3 bases from J, leaving 18 bases between. From germline, CDR1 is LNHDA and CDR2 SQIVND (reference sequence). This CDR3 reads CASTPWQGSDTEAFF. DNA for the CDR3: TGTGCCAGTACTCCATGGCAGGGATCCGACACTGAAGCTTTCTTT.

This clone appeared a few times. The chain combines TRBV5-4 with TRBJ1-5, with TRBD1 matching over 9 bases. This CDR3 region has 16 residues. The germline gives CDR1 SGHNT, CDR2 YYREEE (reference sequence). V shed 0 bases and J 7 bases; nucleotides not matched to a gene: 8. CDR3 residues: CASSLGGTGSRQPQHF. The DNA for the CDR3 is TGTGCCAGCAGCTTGGGCGGGACAGGGAGTCGACAGCCCCAGCATTTT.

V is TRBV6-5 and J is TRBJ2-1; no clear D. Trimming cost V 2 bases and J 0 bases, with 11 bases left between them. CDR1 is MNHEY, CDR2 SVGAGI, per germline. The CDR3 has 16 residues. The CDR3 bases are TGTGCCAGCAGTTACAACGGCCTTGGCTCCTACAATGAGCAGTTCTTC. Encoded protein: CASSYNGLGSYNEQFF.

This chain links TRBV19 with TRBJ1-6; 7 bases match TRBD1. CDR1 and CDR2 (germline): LNHDA, SQIVND (reference sequence). V lost 5 bases and J lost 10; bases outside the gene matches: 5. This CDR3 is 13 amino acids long. DNA of the CDR3: TGTGCCAGTAGTTTCAGGGGGACGTCACCCCTCCACTTT. It encodes CASSFRGTSPLHF.

This clone was detected only a few times. The rearrangement links TRBV7-2 to TRBJ2-3; no reliable D call. This CDR3 is 14 amino acids long. V dropped 5 bases and J dropped 2 bases, with 11 bases sitting between them. Germline-derived CDR1 and CDR2 are SGHTA and FQGNSA. CDR3 protein: CASSPDSATDTQYF. CDR3 coding DNA: TGTGCCAGCAGCCCAGATTCCGCCACAGATACGCAGTATTTT.

In its sample, this clone was seen a few times. The chain has TRBV19 and TRBJ2-2; D unclear. V shed 1 base and J shed 2 bases, with 8 bases lying between them. Germline CDR1 is LNHDA and CDR2 is SQIVND (reference sequence). This CDR3 region has 15 residues. CDR3 region: CASSIAPTNTGELFF. CDR3 DNA: TGTGCCAGTAGTATAGCACCGACCAACACCGGGGAGCTGTTTTTT.

This clone has just a few counts. The chain links TRBV5-4 to TRBJ2-5; either TRBD1 or TRBD2 may supply D (5 bases each). Germline values: CDR1 SGHNT, CDR2 YYREEE (reference sequence). V was trimmed by 5 bases and J by 5 bases, leaving 19 bases between them. The CDR3 spans 15 residues. The CDR3 reads CASRRREEGRETQYF. The CDR3 coding sequence is TGTGCCAGCAGACGTCGCGAAGAGGGACGGGAGACCCAGTACTTC. The full variable domain, with the rest looked up from reference TRBV5-4 and TRBJ2-5, is ETGVTQSPTHLIKTRGQQVTLRCSSQSGHNTVSWYQQALGQGPQFIFQYYREEENGRGNFPPRFSGLQFPNYSSELNVNALELDDSALYLCASRRREEGRETQYFGPGTRLLVL.